This section outlines one T cell receptor (beta chain) sequence together with its context. The data stem from a study of technical replicates of blood from a few donors. The table came from immunoSEQ multiplex PCR; TCRdb's copy has only in-frame clones and leaves some out. This sample yields about 12,000 clones, of which around 96% are seen a single time; less than 7% belongs to the top ten. CDR3 length: 16 residues. Germline V gene data show CDR1 as SQVTM and CDR2 as ANQGSEA. Between the trimmed V and J ends, which lost 5 bases and 5 bases, there was a span of 22 bases. The TCR originated in a human donor in good health. The chain is built from TRBV29-1 and TRBJ2-1; D possibly corresponds to TRBD1 (6 bases). What was sequenced was PBMCs. The CDR3 DNA reads as TGCAGCGTTAGCCTACGGTCTACAGGGTCGGACAATGAGCAGTTCTTC. Translating it yields CSVSLRSTGSDNEQFF.